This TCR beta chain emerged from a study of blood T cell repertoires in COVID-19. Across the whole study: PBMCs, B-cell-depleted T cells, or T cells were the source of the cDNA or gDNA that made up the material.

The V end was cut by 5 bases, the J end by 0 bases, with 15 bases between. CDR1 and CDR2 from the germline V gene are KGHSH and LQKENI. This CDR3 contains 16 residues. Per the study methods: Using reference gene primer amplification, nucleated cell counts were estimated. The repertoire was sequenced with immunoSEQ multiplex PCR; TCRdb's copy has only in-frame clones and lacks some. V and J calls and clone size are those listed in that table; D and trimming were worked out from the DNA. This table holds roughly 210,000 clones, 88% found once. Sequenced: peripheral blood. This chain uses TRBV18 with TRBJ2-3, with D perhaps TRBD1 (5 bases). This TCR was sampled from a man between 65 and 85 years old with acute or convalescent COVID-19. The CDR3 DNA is TGTGCCAGCTCAAAGGGGATAATAACTAGCACAGATACGCAGTATTTT. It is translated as CASSKGIITSTDTQYF.